These T cell receptor beta chains were read from a single sample in a study of immune evolution from preneoplasia to lung adenocarcinoma. Measured with immunoSEQ multiplex PCR; TCRdb has only the in-frame clones, and not every one. Here the sample spans some 2,600 clones, around four fifths being singletons. The sequencing input was FFPE invasive lung adenocarcinoma tissue. The receptors were sampled from a person aged 60-79 years with invasive lung adenocarcinoma. CDR3s include the opening cysteine and the closing phenylalanine or tryptophan. The D gene is left open where the match is weak. Expanded clones get a size class; other rows say once, few or many, or leave the size out.

clone size,J gene,V gene,D gene,CDR3 DNA,CDR3 protein
NA,TRBJ2-7,TRBV6-5,NA,TGTGCCAGCAGCAAACCCGGGCCCCGGTCCAACGAGCAGTACTTC,CASSKPGPRSNEQYF
NA,TRBJ1-2,TRBV5-6,NA,TGTGCCAGCAGCCCCGGGCGGGGGGCTAACTATGGCTACACCTTC,CASSPGRGANYGYTF
NA,TRBJ1-2,TRBV18,TRBD1,TGTGCCAGCTCACCCCCGGGACAGGGGGCAACCGGTGGCTACACCTTC,CASSPPGQGATGGYTF
NA,TRBJ1-2,TRBV5-1,NA,TGCGCCAGCAGCCCAAAACCGGCGCCAGGCAACTATGGCTACACCTTC,CASSPKPAPGNYGYTF
NA,TRBJ2-1,TRBV7-8,NA,TGTGCCAGCAGCTTCACAAGGGAGCGTGAGCAGTTCTTC,CASSFTREREQFF
NA,TRBJ2-7,TRBV27,TRBD1,TGTGCCAGCAGTTCACCGGGACAGGGGACCTACGAGCAGTACTTC,CASSSPGQGTYEQYF
few,TRBJ1-1,TRBV7-9,NA,TGTGCCAGCAGGACTGACACCCGAACAGACACTGAAGCTTTCTTT,CASRTDTRTDTEAFF
few,TRBJ1-4,TRBV7-2,NA,TGTGCCAGCAGCTTAGTGGGGCTGAGTAATGAAAAACTGTTTTTT,CASSLVGLSNEKLFF
NA,TRBJ1-3,TRBV10-3,TRBD1,TGTGCCATCAGTGACTCAGGGGGAATGAACACCATATATTTT,CAISDSGGMNTIYF
NA,TRBJ1-2,TRBV5-4,TRBD1,TGTGCCAGCAGACCCCTGACAGGGGGCTATGGCTATACCTTC,CASRPLTGGYGYTF
NA,TRBJ2-7,TRBV19,NA,TGTGCCAGTAGTATGATAGGTGACACCAGATACGAGCAGTACTTC,CASSMIGDTRYEQYF
once,TRBJ2-7,TRBV7-2,NA,TGTGCCAGCAGCTTAAGCCGGGGGATTCCCTACGAGCAGTACTTC,CASSLSRGIPYEQYF
few,TRBJ2-3,TRBV28,TRBD1,TGTGCCAGCAGAATCCGGACAGGGCCAGATACGCAGTATTTT,CASRIRTGPDTQYF
NA,TRBJ2-1,TRBV29-1,TRBD1,TGCAGCGCCAGACAGGGTAATGAGCAGTTCTTC,CSARQGNEQFF
NA,TRBJ2-1,TRBV27,TRBD2,TGTGCCAGCGGAGCGGGAGGGCCTATACCCAATGAGCAGTTCTTC,CASGAGGPIPNEQFF
NA,TRBJ2-5,TRBV7-9,NA,TGTGCCAGCACCCTAAAAGGGACCCAGTACTTC,CASTLKGTQYF
NA,TRBJ2-3,TRBV19,NA,TGTGCCAGTAGTTACCGGGCAGATACGCAGTATTTT,CASSYRADTQYF
NA,TRBJ1-1,TRBV11-1,NA,TGTGCCAGCAGCTTAACCCCCAACACTGAAGCTTTCTTT,CASSLTPNTEAFF
few,TRBJ2-7,TRBV5-1,TRBD1,TGCGCCAGCAGCTACGACGGGACAGGGCCGACCTACGAGCAGTACTTC,CASSYDGTGPTYEQYF
NA,TRBJ2-2,TRBV7-2,TRBD1,TGTGCCAGCAGCTTAGTAGGGGGCCGGGGCGGGGAGCTGTTTTTT,CASSLVGGRGGELFF